This T cell receptor (beta chain) originates from a study of siplizumab effects on memory and regulatory T cells. Study results and caveats: The diversity of naive T cells seemed greater than that of memory cells, and their alloresponse contribution seemed major. Siplizumab cultures yielded proliferating Tregs whose suppressive function was not confirmed. On average, about 70% of mappable alloreactive CD4+ clones were Treg-derived under siplizumab, against 25% to 30% in controls.

Details on this clone: What it binds is unknown.

Losses at the gene ends were 3 bases for V and 1 base for J; bases not matched to a gene: 6. CDR1 is SGHKS and CDR2 is YYEKEE in the germline V gene (reference sequence). The CDR3 contains 15 residues. Roughly 99,000 TCR templates underwent assay in each sample. This table comes from immunoSEQ multiplex PCR, and its TCRdb copy is limited to in-frame clones, with some not included. Of tens of thousands of clones in the sample, 94% were seen once. Sequenced input: non-Treg CD4+ T cells sorted from blood. This TCR was recovered from a human donor in good health. The V and J genes are TRBV5-5 and TRBJ2-7; 8 nucleotides line up with TRBD1. The CDR3 DNA reads TGTGCCAGCAGCTGGACAGGGTTGGGTTCCTACGAGCAGTACTTC. The encoded protein is CASSWTGLGSYEQYF. Together with reference TRBV5-5 and TRBJ2-7, the CDR3 gives the full variable domain: DAGVTQSPTHLIKTRGQQVTLRCSPISGHKSVSWYQQVLGQGPQFIFQYYEKEERGRGNFPDRFSARQFPNYSSELNVNALLLGDSALYLCASSWTGLGSYEQYFGPGTRLTVT.